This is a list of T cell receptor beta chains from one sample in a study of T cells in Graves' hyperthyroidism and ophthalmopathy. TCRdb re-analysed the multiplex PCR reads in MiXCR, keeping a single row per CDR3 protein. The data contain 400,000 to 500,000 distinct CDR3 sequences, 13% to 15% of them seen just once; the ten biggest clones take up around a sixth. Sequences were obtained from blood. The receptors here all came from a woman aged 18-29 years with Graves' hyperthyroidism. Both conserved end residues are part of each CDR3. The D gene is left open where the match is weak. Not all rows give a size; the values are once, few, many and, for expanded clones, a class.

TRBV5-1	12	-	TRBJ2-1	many	CASSLAGTEQFF	TGCGCCAGCAGCTTGGCCGGGACCGAGCAGTTCTTC
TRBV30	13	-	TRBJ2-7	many	CAWIPQIGYEQYF	TGTGCCTGGATACCACAGATCGGGTACGAGCAGTACTTC
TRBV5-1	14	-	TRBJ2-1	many	CASRKGGSDNEQFF	TGCGCCAGCAGGAAGGGGGGATCAGACAATGAGCAGTTCTTC
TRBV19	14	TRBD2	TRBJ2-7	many	CASSLGLGYYEQYF	TGTGCCAGTAGTCTAGGACTAGGGTACTACGAGCAGTACTTC
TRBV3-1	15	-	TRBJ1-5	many	CASSQTGANNQPQHF	TGTGCCAGCAGCCAAACGGGAGCGAACAATCAGCCCCAGCATTTT
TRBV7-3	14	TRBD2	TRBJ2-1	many	CASSPAAGANEQFF	TGTGCCAGCAGCCCAGCAGCGGGAGCTAATGAGCAGTTCTTC
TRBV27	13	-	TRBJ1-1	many	CASSLIGRTEAFF	TGTGCCAGCAGTTTAATCGGGAGGACTGAAGCTTTCTTT
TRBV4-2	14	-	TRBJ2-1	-	CASSQDSSGSEQFF	TGTGCCAGCAGCCAAGATTCCTCGGGAAGTGAGCAGTTCTTC
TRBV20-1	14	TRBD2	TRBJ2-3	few	CSASVSGSADTQYF	TGCAGTGCTAGTGTTAGCGGGAGCGCAGATACGCAGTATTTT
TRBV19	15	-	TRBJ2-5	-	CASSFTPGTGETQYF	TGTGCCAGTAGTTTCACCCCGGGCACCGGAGAGACCCAGTACTTC
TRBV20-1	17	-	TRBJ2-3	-	CSATTPGRAGRLNTQYF	TGCAGTGCTACCACCCCCGGGCGCGCGGGGAGGTTGAATACGCAGTATTTT
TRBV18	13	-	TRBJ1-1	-	CASQTQKNTEAFF	TGTGCCAGCCAGACACAGAAGAACACTGAAGCTTTCTTT
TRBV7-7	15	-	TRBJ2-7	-	CASSWGTASLYEQYF	TGTGCTAGCAGCTGGGGGACCGCCTCCCTCTACGAGCAGTACTTC
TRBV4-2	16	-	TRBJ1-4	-	CASSQDSRVEDEKLFF	TGTGCCAGCAGCCAAGATAGTAGGGTGGAGGATGAAAAACTGTTTTTT
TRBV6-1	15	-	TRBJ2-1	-	CASSEAPSSYNEQFF	TGTGCCAGCAGTGAAGCGCCTAGCTCCTACAATGAGCAGTTCTTC
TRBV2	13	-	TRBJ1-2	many	CASSEILDFGYTF	TGTGCCAGCAGTGAAATCCTCGACTTTGGCTACACCTTC
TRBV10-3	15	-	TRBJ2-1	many	CAISFVFTSYNEQFF	TGTGCCATCAGTTTCGTCTTCACCTCCTACAATGAGCAGTTCTTC
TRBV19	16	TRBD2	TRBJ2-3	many	CASSIDRLAGTDTQYF	TGTGCCAGTAGTATAGATCGTCTAGCGGGCACAGATACGCAGTATTTT
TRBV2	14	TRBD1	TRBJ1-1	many	CASSEQGVNTEAFF	TGTGCCAGCAGTGAACAGGGGGTGAACACTGAAGCTTTCTTT
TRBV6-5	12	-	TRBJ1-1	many	CASSYGGTEAFF	TGTGCCAGCAGTTACGGCGGCACTGAAGCTTTCTTT
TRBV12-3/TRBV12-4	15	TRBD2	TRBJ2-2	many	CASSLLAGVHGELFF	TGTGCCAGCAGCTTACTAGCGGGAGTTCACGGGGAGCTGTTTTTT
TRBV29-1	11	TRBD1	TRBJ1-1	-	CSGDRGYEAFF	TGCAGCGGGGACAGGGGCTATGAAGCTTTCTTT
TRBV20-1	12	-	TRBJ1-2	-	CSATDSPYGYTF	TGCAGTGCCACGGACAGTCCTTATGGCTACACCTTC
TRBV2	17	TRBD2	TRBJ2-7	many	CASRPGLAGVGAYEQYF	TGTGCCAGCCGACCGGGACTAGCGGGAGTCGGCGCCTACGAGCAGTACTTC
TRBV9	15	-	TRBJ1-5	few	CASSVTGYSNQPQHF	TGTGCCAGCAGCGTAACCGGGTATAGCAATCAGCCCCAGCATTTT
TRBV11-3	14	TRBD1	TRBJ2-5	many	CASSLGQGLETQYF	TGTGCCAGCAGCTTAGGACAGGGGTTGGAGACCCAGTACTTC
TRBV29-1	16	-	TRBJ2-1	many	CSVDLYRHGGSGEQFF	TGCAGCGTTGATTTATACCGCCATGGAGGGAGCGGTGAGCAGTTCTTC
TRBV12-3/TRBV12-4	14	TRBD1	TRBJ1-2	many	CASSRTGGGDGYTF	TGTGCCAGCAGTCGGACAGGGGGAGGTGATGGCTACACCTTC
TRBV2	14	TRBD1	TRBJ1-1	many	CASMREQGATEAFF	TGTGCCAGCATGAGGGAACAGGGGGCCACTGAAGCTTTCTTT
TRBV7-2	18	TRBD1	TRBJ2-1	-	CASSLERDRRGVRSEQFF	TGTGCCAGCAGCTTAGAACGGGACAGAAGAGGGGTGAGAAGTGAGCAGTTCTTC
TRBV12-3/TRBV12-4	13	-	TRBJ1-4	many	CTSSLQILEKLFF	TGTACCAGCAGTTTGCAGATCCTTGAAAAACTGTTTTTT
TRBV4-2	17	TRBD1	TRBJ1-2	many	CASSSTGTGGANYGYTF	TGTGCCAGCAGCTCGACCGGGACAGGGGGTGCTAACTATGGCTACACCTTC
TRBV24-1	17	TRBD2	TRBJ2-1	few	CATSDLGTSGRLYEQFF	TGTGCCACCAGTGACCTGGGGACTAGCGGGAGGCTCTATGAGCAGTTCTTC
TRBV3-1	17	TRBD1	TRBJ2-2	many	CASSQDRDRGRAGELFF	TGTGCCAGCAGCCAAGATCGGGACAGGGGAAGAGCCGGGGAGCTGTTTTTT
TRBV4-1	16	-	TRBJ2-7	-	CASSQDILLPSYEQYF	TGCGCCAGCAGCCAAGATATTTTACTGCCCTCCTACGAGCAGTACTTC
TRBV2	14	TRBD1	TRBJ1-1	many	CASILTGRKTEAFF	TGTGCCAGCATCCTGACAGGGCGAAAGACTGAAGCTTTCTTT
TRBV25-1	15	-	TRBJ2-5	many	CASSEAGRGQETQYF	TGTGCCAGCAGTGAAGCCGGCAGGGGACAAGAGACCCAGTACTTC
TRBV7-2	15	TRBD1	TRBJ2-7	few	CASSVTGTGEYEQYF	TGTGCCAGCAGCGTTACCGGGACAGGAGAATACGAGCAGTACTTC
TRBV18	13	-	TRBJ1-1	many	CASSGGRNTEAFF	TGTGCCAGCTCAGGGGGCAGGAACACTGAAGCTTTCTTT
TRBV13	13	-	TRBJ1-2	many	CASRAGTFYGYTF	TGTGCCAGCAGGGCCGGGACCTTCTATGGCTACACCTTC
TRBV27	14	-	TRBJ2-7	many	CASSFKAATSEQYF	TGTGCCAGCAGTTTTAAAGCGGCCACGTCCGAGCAGTACTTC
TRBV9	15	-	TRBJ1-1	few	CASSVGAGPSTEAFF	TGTGCCAGCAGCGTAGGTGCAGGGCCATCAACTGAAGCTTTCTTT
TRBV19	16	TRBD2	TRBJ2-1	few	CASNILAGAGDNEQFF	TGTGCCAGTAATATCCTAGCGGGAGCTGGCGACAATGAGCAGTTCTTC
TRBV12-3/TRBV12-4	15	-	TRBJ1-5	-	CASSFSFRGNQPQHF	TGTGCCAGCAGTTTCTCCTTCCGCGGCAATCAGCCCCAGCATTTT
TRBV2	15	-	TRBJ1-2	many	CASSPGRISYYGYTF	TGTGCCAGCAGCCCGGGACGGATCTCTTACTATGGCTACACCTTC
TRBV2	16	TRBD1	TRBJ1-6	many	CASSETTGGNGSPLHF	TGTGCCAGCAGCGAAACTACAGGGGGGAATGGTTCACCCCTCCACTTT
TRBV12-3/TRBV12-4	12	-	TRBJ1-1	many	CASGSGGAEAFF	TGTGCCAGCGGCTCCGGGGGGGCCGAAGCTTTCTTT
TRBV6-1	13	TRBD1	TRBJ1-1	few	CASSYSDRGEAFF	TGTGCCAGCAGTTATTCGGACAGGGGTGAAGCTTTCTTT
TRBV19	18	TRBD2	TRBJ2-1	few	CASSTYARTSGMGDEQFF	TGTGCCAGTAGTACTTACGCGCGGACTAGCGGGATGGGCGATGAGCAGTTCTTC
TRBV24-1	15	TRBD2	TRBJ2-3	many	CATSGDSGKEDTQYF	TGTGCCACCAGTGGTGATAGCGGGAAGGAAGATACGCAGTATTTT
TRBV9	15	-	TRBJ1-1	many	CASSVNSKGNTEAFF	TGTGCCAGCAGCGTAAACAGTAAGGGGAACACTGAAGCTTTCTTT
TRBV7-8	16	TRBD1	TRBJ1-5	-	CASSPPDRSHNQPQHF	TGTGCCAGCAGCCCCCCGGACAGGTCCCACAATCAGCCCCAGCATTTT
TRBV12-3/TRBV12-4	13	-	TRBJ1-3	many	CASSRSSGNTIYF	TGTGCCAGCAGCCGTTCCTCTGGAAACACCATATATTTT
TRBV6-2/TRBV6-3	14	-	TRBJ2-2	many	CASSERSNTGELFF	TGTGCCAGCAGCGAGAGGTCGAACACCGGGGAGCTGTTTTTT
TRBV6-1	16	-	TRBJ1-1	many	CASSEKKGGLNTEAFF	TGTGCCAGCAGCGAGAAAAAGGGGGGACTGAACACTGAAGCTTTCTTT
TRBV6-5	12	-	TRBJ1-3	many	CASSYLGDTIYF	TGTGCCAGCAGTTACTTAGGGGACACCATATATTTT
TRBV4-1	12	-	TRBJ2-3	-	CASSRMGDTQYF	TGCGCCAGCAGCCGAATGGGGGATACGCAGTATTTT
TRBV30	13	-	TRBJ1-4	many	CAWSVAGMGKLFF	TGTGCCTGGAGTGTAGCAGGGATGGGAAAACTGTTTTTT
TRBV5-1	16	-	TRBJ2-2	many	CASSLAAVANTGELFF	TGCGCCAGCAGCTTGGCGGCCGTAGCGAACACCGGGGAGCTGTTTTTT